A single sample is the source of the 21 T cell receptor beta chains below, sequenced in a study of shared clonotypes between healthy human individuals. Assay: immunoSEQ multiplex PCR; the TCRdb copy retains only in-frame clones and omits some. The profile covers fewer than 3 million clones, with roughly 92% appearing a single time and 0.37% taken by the ten largest. Sequenced: naive CD4+ T cells from PBMCs. The subset denotes: CD45RA+ positively selected. These receptors all come from a man aged 18 to 29 in good health. Some clones in this sample may be carry-over from other donors' samples.

A remark on this clone: Other DNA sequences in the sample encode the same CDR3. The chain uses TRBV28 and TRBJ2-7; 8 nucleotides line up with TRBD1. Germline loops: CDR1 MDHEN, CDR2 SYDVKM. V lost 6 bases, J lost 3 bases, and 7 bases stayed unmatched. The CDR3 extends over 14 amino acids. The CDR3 DNA is TGTGCCAGCAGCCTGGGACAGGCCTACTACGAGCAGTACTTC. It is translated as CASSLGQAYYEQYF. Looking up the rest from reference TRBV28 and TRBJ2-7 gives the full variable domain: DVKVTQSSRYLVKRTGEKVFLECVQDMDHENMFWYRQDPGLGLRLIYFSYDVKMKEKGDIPEGYSVSREKKERFSLILESASTNQTSMYLCASSLGQAYYEQYFGPGTRLTVT.

The chain recombines TRBV7-9 with TRBJ1-2; 9 positions match TRBD1. Germline-derived CDR1 and CDR2 are SEHNR and FQNEAQ (reference sequence). V shed 5 bases and J 2 bases; nucleotides not matched to a gene: 6. The CDR3 loop spans 15 amino acids. CDR3: CASSIGQGHNYGYTF. The DNA for the CDR3 is TGTGCCAGCAGCATAGGACAGGGGCACAACTATGGCTACACCTTC. Full variable domain (remainder filled in from reference TRBV7-9 and TRBJ1-2): DTGVSQNPRHKITKRGQNVTFRCDPISEHNRLYWYRQTLGQGPEFLTYFQNEAQLEKSRLLSDRFSAERPKGSFSTLEIQRTEQGDSAMYLCASSIGQGHNYGYTFGSGTRLTVV.

The chain employs TRBV5-5 and TRBJ2-7; D might be TRBD2 (6 bases). Germline-derived CDR1 and CDR2 are SGHKS and YYEKEE (reference sequence). Trimming cost V 4 bases and J 1 base, with 9 bases left between them. This CDR3 has 13 amino acids. CDR3 coding DNA: TGTGCCAGCAGCCGCCGGGAGTCCTACGAGCAGTACTTC. Amino acids: CASSRRESYEQYF.

The rearrangement joins TRBV7-6 to TRBJ1-1; no firm D call. V dropped 0 bases and J dropped 0 bases, with 14 bases sitting between them. This CDR3 is 17 amino acids long. The V gene's germline CDR1 is SGHVS and CDR2 FNYEAQ. The DNA for the CDR3 is TGTGCCAGCAGCTTAGCCACCCGTCAAGGGATGAACACTGAAGCTTTCTTT. Its translation: CASSLATRQGMNTEAFF.

The rearrangement joins TRBV18 to TRBJ2-7; D might be TRBD1 or TRBD2, each matching 5 bases. CDR1 KGHSH and CDR2 LQKENI come from the germline V gene. The CDR3 covers 15 residues. Trimming stripped 2 bases from V and 1 base from J, with 12 bases between. In DNA, the CDR3 is TGTGCCAGCTCACCAGAAACGGGACCTTCCTACGAGCAGTACTTC. Translated: CASSPETGPSYEQYF.

Concerning this clone itself: Other DNA sequences in this sample translate to the same CDR3. The chain recombines TRBV5-4 with TRBJ2-1; weak D call: TRBD2 (6 bases). V gave up 0 bases and J gave up 4 bases, with 8 bases separating them. The CDR3 is made up of 14 amino acids. Germline V gene lookup returns CDR1 SGHNT and CDR2 YYREEE (reference sequence). The DNA of the CDR3 is TGTGCCAGCAGCTTGGGTGGAGGGTACAATGAGCAGTTCTTC. Translated: CASSLGGGYNEQFF.

This clone was seen more than once but under ten times. The chain is built from TRBV30 and TRBJ1-1; D remains ambiguous. CDR1 is GTSNPN and CDR2 is SVGIG in the germline V gene (reference sequence). V dropped 4 bases and J dropped 1 base, with 10 bases sitting between them. The CDR3 has 13 amino acids. The CDR3 loop is CAWILKGNTEAFF. DNA for the CDR3: TGTGCCTGGATCCTCAAGGGGAACACTGAAGCTTTCTTT.

V is TRBV30 and J is TRBJ1-6; D unclear. The CDR3 runs 15 residues. Germline CDR1 is GTSNPN and CDR2 is SVGIG (reference sequence). V was cut by 3 bases and J by 5 bases, with 14 bases left in between. CDR3 coding DNA: TGTGCCTGGAGCCTTCCAGGCAGAAATAATTCACCCCTCCACTTT. Translating gives CAWSLPGRNNSPLHF.

J is TRBJ1-1 and V is TRBV10-2, with 10 nucleotides matching TRBD1. This CDR3 contains 15 residues. V was clipped by 6 bases and J by 5 bases; unmatched bases: 9. Germline CDR1 reads WSHSY; CDR2 reads SAAADI. DNA of the CDR3: TGCGCCAGCAGGACCGGGACAGGGGCGGGTACTGAAGCTTTCTTT. It yields the protein CASRTGTGAGTEAFF.

The chain uses TRBV29-1 and TRBJ2-1; D not certain. CDR3 length equals 14 residues. V lost 5 bases to trimming and J lost 5 bases, with 16 bases between them. Germline V CDR1 and CDR2: SQVTM, ANQGSEA. The CDR3 DNA is TGCAGCGTTTCCCGTGGGGTAGGTGACAATGAGCAGTTCTTC. Amino acid sequence: CSVSRGVGDNEQFF.

The chain combines TRBV7-7 with TRBJ2-5, with 12 bases fitting TRBD1. Germline CDR1 reads SSHAT; CDR2 reads FNYEAQ (reference sequence). V trimming: 4 bases; J trimming: 8 bases; junction bases outside the gene matches: 8. CDR3 size: 15 residues. CDR3 nucleotides: TGTGCCAGCAGCTCGGGACAGGGGGCGCGTGGAACCCAGTACTTC. As protein: CASSSGQGARGTQYF.

The chain carries TRBV5-4 and TRBJ2-5, with D possibly called TRBD1 or TRBD2 (6 bases each). V was pared by 4 bases and J by 4 bases, with 17 bases between. The CDR3 has 15 residues. CDR1 is SGHNT and CDR2 is YYREEE in the germline V gene (reference sequence). CDR3 in DNA: TGTGCCAGCAGCCCCAGTGGAGGGGGAGGAGAGACCCAGTACTTC. Protein: CASSPSGGGGETQYF.

The chain recombines TRBV5-6 with TRBJ2-3; a weak D match, TRBD2 (6 bases). This CDR3 spans 19 amino acids. V was trimmed by 0 bases and J by 1 base, leaving 21 bases between them. From germline, CDR1 is SGHDT and CDR2 YYEEEE. The CDR3 nucleotides read TGTGCCAGCAGCTTGGTCCGGGAGAAGTTCCTTGGGCGCACAGATACGCAGTATTTT. Protein: CASSLVREKFLGRTDTQYF.

The chain combines TRBV5-1 with TRBJ2-3; D is uncertain. The CDR3 has 15 residues. Trimming pared 0 bases from V and 2 bases from J, leaving 10 bases between. The germline V gene encodes CDR1 SGHRS and CDR2 YFSETQ. CDR3 amino acids: CASSLEAPSTDTQYF. The CDR3 DNA follows: TGCGCCAGCAGCTTGGAGGCCCCTTCCACAGATACGCAGTATTTT.

This clone was recorded once. This chain uses TRBV18 with TRBJ2-7; unclear D gene. The CDR3 is 14 residues long. Trimming removed 1 base from V and 2 bases from J, with 9 bases in between. CDR1 and CDR2 (germline): KGHSH, LQKENI. The DNA of the CDR3 is TGTGCCAGCTCACCACGGGTCCAAACCTACGAGCAGTACTTC. Protein: CASSPRVQTYEQYF.

The chain has TRBV29-1 and TRBJ2-7; 8 nucleotides match TRBD1. V gave up 3 bases and J gave up 4 bases; unmatched junction bases: 2. The length of the CDR3 is 12 residues. Germline V gene sequence: CDR1 SQVTM, CDR2 ANQGSEA. The CDR3 DNA reads as TGCAGCGTTGAGGGACAGGCATACGAGCAGTACTTC. Its protein is CSVEGQAYEQYF.

The chain carries TRBV7-9 and TRBJ1-2, with D perhaps matching TRBD1 (5 bases). The germline V and J ends were trimmed by 7 bases and 0 bases, with 15 bases remaining between them. This CDR3 contains 15 residues. Germline-derived CDR1 and CDR2 are SEHNR and FQNEAQ (reference sequence). CDR3 in DNA: TGTGCCAGCAACCGCCAGTTGGGGCCTAACTATGGCTACACCTTC. Protein: CASNRQLGPNYGYTF.

J is TRBJ2-1 and V is TRBV19, with D maybe TRBD2 (5 bases). Trimming removed 0 bases at V and 6 bases at J, with 9 bases between. The germline V gene has CDR1 LNHDA and CDR2 SQIVND (reference sequence). This CDR3 has 14 amino acids. This CDR3 reads CASSIDTSVNEQFF. Here the CDR3 DNA reads TGTGCCAGTAGTATAGATACTAGTGTCAATGAGCAGTTCTTC. The entire variable domain, with the rest obtained from reference TRBV19 and TRBJ2-1, is as follows: DGGITQSPKYLFRKEGQNVTLSCEQNLNHDAMYWYRQDPGQGLRLIYYSQIVNDFQKGDIAEGYSVSREKKESFPLTVTSAQKNPTAFYLCASSIDTSVNEQFFGPGTRLTVL.

Remarks on this clone: Other DNA sequences in this specimen translate into the identical CDR3. V usage is TRBV27 and J usage is TRBJ2-1, with 10 positions matching TRBD2. J gave up 5 bases and V 5 bases, and 3 bases lay outside the gene matches. The CDR3 loop spans 14 amino acids. Looked up from germline, CDR1 is MNHEY and CDR2 is SMNVEV (reference sequence). CDR3 DNA: TGTGCCAGCAGTCCAGGACTAGCGGACAATGAGCAGTTCTTC. It yields the protein CASSPGLADNEQFF.

This sequence joins TRBV7-2 and TRBJ2-7; D might be TRBD2 (6 bases). This CDR3 is built from 13 residues. The V end lost 5 bases, the J end lost 6 bases, and 14 bases lay between the germline ends. Per the germline V gene, CDR1 is SGHTA and CDR2 is FQGNSA. CDR3 sequence: CASSPGTSPEQYF. In DNA form, the CDR3 reads TGTGCCAGCAGCCCTGGGACTTCCCCCGAGCAGTACTTC.

This clone is a singleton in its sample. The chain recombines TRBV5-1 with TRBJ2-1; the D call may be TRBD1 or TRBD2 (5 bases each). V dropped 1 base and J dropped 5 bases, with 19 bases sitting between them. This CDR3 spans 17 amino acids. The germline CDR1 and CDR2 sequences are SGHRS and YFSETQ. The CDR3 DNA sequence: TGCGCCAGCAGCTTGCCCCTTGGGGGAGAAACCCACAATGAGCAGTTCTTC. It yields the protein CASSLPLGGETHNEQFF.